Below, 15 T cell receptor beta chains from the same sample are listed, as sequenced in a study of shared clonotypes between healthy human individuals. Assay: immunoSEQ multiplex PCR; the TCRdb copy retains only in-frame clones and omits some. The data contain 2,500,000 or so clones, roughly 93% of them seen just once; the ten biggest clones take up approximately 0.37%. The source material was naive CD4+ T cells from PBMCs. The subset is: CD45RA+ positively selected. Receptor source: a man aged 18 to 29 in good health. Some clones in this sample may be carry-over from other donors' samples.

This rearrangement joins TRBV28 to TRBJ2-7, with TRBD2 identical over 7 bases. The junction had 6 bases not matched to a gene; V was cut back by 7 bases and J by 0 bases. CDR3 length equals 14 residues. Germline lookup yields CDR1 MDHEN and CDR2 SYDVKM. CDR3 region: CASNRGRGSYEQYF. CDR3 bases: TGTGCCAGCAACCGGGGGAGGGGCTCCTACGAGCAGTACTTC.

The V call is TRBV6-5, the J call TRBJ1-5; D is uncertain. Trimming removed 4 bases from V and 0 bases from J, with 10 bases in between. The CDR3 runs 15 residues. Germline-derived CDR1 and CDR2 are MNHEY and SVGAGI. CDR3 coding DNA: TGTGCCAGCAGTTTGACCGCCCATAGCAATCAGCCCCAGCATTTT. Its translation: CASSLTAHSNQPQHF.

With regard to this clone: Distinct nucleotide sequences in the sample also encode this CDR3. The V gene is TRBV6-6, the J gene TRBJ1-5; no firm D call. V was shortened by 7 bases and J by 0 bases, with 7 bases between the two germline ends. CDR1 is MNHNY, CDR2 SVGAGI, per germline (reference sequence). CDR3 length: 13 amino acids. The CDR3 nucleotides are TGTGCCAGCACGCCAAATAGCAATCAGCCCCAGCATTTT. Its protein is CASTPNSNQPQHF.

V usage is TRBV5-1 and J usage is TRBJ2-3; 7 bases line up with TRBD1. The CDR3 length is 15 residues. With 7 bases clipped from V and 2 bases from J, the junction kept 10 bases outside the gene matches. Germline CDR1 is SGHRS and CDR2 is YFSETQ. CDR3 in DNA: TGCGCCAGCTGTACGGGACAGACACTCACAGATACGCAGTATTTT. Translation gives CASCTGQTLTDTQYF.

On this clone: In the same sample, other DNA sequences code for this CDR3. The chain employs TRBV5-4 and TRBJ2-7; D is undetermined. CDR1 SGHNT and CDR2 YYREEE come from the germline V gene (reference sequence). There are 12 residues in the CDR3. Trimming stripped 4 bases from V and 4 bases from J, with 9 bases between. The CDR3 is CASSLDGYEQYF. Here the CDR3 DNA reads TGTGCCAGCAGCCTAGATGGGTACGAGCAGTACTTC.

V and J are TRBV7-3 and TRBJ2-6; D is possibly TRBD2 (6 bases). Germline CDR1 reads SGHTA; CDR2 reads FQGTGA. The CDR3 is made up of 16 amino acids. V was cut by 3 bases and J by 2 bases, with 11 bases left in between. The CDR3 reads CASSFTAGAGANVLTF. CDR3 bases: TGTGCCAGCAGCTTTACAGCGGGTGCTGGGGCCAACGTCCTGACTTTC.

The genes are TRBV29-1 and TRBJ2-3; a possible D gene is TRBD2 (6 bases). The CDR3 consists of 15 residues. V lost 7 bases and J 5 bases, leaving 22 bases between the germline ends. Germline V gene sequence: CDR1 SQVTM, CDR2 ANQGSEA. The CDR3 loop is CSGGYRGTERDTQYF. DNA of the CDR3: TGCAGCGGCGGATATCGGGGGACTGAAAGAGATACGCAGTATTTT.

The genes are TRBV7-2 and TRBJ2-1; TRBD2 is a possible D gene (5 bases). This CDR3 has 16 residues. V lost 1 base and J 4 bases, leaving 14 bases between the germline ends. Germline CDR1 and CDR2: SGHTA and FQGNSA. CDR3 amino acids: CASSLESASPYNEQFF. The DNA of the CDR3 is TGTGCCAGCAGCTTAGAATCGGCTAGCCCATACAATGAGCAGTTCTTC. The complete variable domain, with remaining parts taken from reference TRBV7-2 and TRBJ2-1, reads GAGVSQSPSNKVTEKGKDVELRCDPISGHTALYWYRQSLGQGLEFLIYFQGNSAPDKSGLPSDRFSAERTGGSVSTLTIQRTQQEDSAVYLCASSLESASPYNEQFFGPGTRLTVL.

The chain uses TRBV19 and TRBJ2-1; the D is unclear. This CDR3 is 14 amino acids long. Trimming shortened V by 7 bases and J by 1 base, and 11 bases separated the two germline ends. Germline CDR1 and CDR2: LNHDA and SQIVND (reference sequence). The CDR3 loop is CASKAQVSYNEQFF. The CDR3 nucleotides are TGTGCCAGTAAAGCGCAGGTTTCCTACAATGAGCAGTTCTTC.

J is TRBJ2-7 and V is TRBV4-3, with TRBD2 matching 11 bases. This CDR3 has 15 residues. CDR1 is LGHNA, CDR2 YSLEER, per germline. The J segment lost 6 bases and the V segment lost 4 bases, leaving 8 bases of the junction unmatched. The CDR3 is CASSRGTSGGGEQYF. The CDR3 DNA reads TGCGCCAGCAGCCGAGGGACTAGCGGCGGTGGCGAGCAGTACTTC.

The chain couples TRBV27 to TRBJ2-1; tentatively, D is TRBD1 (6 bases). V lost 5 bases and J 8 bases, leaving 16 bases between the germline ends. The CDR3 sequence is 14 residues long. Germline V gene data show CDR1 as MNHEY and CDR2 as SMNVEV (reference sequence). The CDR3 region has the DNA TGTGCCAGCAGTACACAGGGAAAATTGCATGAGCAGTTCTTC. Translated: CASSTQGKLHEQFF.

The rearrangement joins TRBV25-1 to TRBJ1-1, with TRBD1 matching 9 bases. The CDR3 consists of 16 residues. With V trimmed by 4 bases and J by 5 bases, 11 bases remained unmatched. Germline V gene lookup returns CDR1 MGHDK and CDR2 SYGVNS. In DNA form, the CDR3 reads TGTGCCAGCAGTGGATTTTCCGGGACAGGGAGTACTGAAGCTTTCTTT. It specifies CASSGFSGTGSTEAFF.

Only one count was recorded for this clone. In DNA, the CDR3 is TGTGCCAGCAGTTTATCCAGGACAGGGAGGGGTGAGCAGTTCTTC. This codes for CASSLSRTGRGEQFF. The J gene is TRBJ2-1, the V gene TRBV28; TRBD1 might be the D (8 bases). This CDR3 has 15 residues. Trimming took off 1 base at V and 9 bases at J, with 16 bases between the two ends. Germline values: CDR1 MDHEN, CDR2 SYDVKM.

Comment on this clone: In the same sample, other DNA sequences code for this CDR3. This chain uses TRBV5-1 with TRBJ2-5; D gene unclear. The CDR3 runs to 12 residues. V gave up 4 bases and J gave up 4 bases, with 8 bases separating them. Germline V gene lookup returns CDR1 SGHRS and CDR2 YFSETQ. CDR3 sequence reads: CASSLLAETQYF. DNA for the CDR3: TGCGCCAGCAGCCTCCTCGCAGAGACCCAGTACTTC.

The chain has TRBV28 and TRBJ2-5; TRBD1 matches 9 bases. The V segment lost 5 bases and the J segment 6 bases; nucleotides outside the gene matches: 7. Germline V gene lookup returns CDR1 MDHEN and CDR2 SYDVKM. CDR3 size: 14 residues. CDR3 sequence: CASSPWTGEQTQYF. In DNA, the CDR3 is TGTGCCAGCAGTCCTTGGACAGGGGAGCAGACCCAGTACTTC. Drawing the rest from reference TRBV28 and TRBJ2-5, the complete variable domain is DVKVTQSSRYLVKRTGEKVFLECVQDMDHENMFWYRQDPGLGLRLIYFSYDVKMKEKGDIPEGYSVSREKKERFSLILESASTNQTSMYLCASSPWTGEQTQYFGPGTRLLVL.